This is a list of T cell receptor beta chains from one sample in a study of cytomegalovirus exposure and HLA in healthy donors. Clones were read by immunoSEQ multiplex PCR, and TCRdb kept only the in-frame ones, dropping some. The sample shows about 98,000 clones, around four fifths of them seen only once. Sequenced sample: PBMCs. The receptors here all came from a man in his forties in good health and CMV-seronegative. Both conserved end residues are part of each CDR3. Each record gives: J gene, D gene, V gene, clone size, CDR3 DNA, CDR3 protein. The D gene is left open where the match is weak. Expanded clones are given a class, and other clones once, few, many or no size at all.

>TRBJ2-1|.|TRBV11-2|.
TGTGCCAGCAGCCCCGAGTTGAAGCCATACAATGAGCAGTTCTTC
CASSPELKPYNEQFF
>TRBJ2-4|.|TRBV9|.
TGTGCCAGCAGCGCAGACACTGGGGCCAAAAACATTCAGTACTTC
CASSADTGAKNIQYF
>TRBJ2-1|TRBD2|TRBV28|.
TGTGCCAGCAGAGCGGGACTAGCGTATGATGAGCAGTTCTTC
CASRAGLAYDEQFF
>TRBJ1-6|.|TRBV2|.
TGTGCCAGCAGTCCGACAGGATATAATTCACCCCTCCACTTT
CASSPTGYNSPLHF
>TRBJ2-5|TRBD1|TRBV11-3|.
TGTGCCAGCAGCCAAGGGGGCGAAGGGGGCTCCCTACAAGAGACCCAGTACTTC
CASSQGGEGGSLQETQYF
>TRBJ1-2|.|TRBV30|.
TGTGCCTGGAGTTCAGGGCGTGGCTACACCTTC
CAWSSGRGYTF
>TRBJ2-1|TRBD1|TRBV4-1|.
TGCGCCAGCAGGATCGGGACAGACTACAATGAGCAGTTCTTC
CASRIGTDYNEQFF
>TRBJ2-7|TRBD1|TRBV7-9|.
TGTGCCAGCAGCTTAGGGAGGACAGGAAGCTACGAGCAGTACTTC
CASSLGRTGSYEQYF
>TRBJ1-6|TRBD1|TRBV27|once
TGTGCCAGCAGTTTGGGACAGGGAGCCTCTACTTCACCCCTCCACTTT
CASSLGQGASTSPLHF
>TRBJ1-2|.|TRBV27|.
TGTGCCAGCAGACCAACAGGGACCTATGGCTACACCTTC
CASRPTGTYGYTF
>TRBJ1-1|TRBD1|TRBV9|.
TGTGCCAGCAGCGGCCCGGGACAGGGCTTGAACACTGAAGCTTTCTTT
CASSGPGQGLNTEAFF
>TRBJ2-5|TRBD1|TRBV4-1|.
TGCGCCAGCAGCCAAGGGGACAGGCACCAAGGAGAGACCCAGTACTTC
CASSQGDRHQGETQYF